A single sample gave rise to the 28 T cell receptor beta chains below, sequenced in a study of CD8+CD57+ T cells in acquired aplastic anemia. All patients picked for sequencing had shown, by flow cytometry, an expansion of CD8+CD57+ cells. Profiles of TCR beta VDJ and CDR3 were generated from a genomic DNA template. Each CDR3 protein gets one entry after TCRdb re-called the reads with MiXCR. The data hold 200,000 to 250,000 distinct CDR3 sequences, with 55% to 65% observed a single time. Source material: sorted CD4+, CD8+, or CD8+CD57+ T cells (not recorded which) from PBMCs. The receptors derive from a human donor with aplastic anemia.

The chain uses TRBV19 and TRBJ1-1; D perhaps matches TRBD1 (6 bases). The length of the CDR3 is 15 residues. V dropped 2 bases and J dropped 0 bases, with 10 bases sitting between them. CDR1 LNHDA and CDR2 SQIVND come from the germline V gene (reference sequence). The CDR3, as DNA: TGTGCCAGTAGTATACAGGGGCCTATGAACACTGAAGCTTTCTTT. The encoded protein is CASSIQGPMNTEAFF.

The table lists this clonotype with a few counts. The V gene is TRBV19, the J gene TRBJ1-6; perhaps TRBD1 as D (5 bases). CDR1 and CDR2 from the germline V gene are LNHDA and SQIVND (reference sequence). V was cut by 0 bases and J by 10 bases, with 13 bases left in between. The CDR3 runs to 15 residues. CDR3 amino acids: CASSIDGGGGSPLHF. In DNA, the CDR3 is TGTGCCAGTAGTATAGATGGGGGAGGAGGATCACCCCTCCACTTT.

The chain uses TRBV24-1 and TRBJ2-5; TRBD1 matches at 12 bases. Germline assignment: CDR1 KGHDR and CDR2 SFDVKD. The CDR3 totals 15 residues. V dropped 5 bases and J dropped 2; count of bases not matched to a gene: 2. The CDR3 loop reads CATSGDRGRQETQYF. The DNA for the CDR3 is TGTGCCACCAGTGGGGACAGGGGGCGGCAAGAGACCCAGTACTTC.

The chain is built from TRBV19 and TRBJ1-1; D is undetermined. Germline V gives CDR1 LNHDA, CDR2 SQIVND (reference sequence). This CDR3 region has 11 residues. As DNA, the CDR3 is TGTGCTTGTCGGCAGACAACTGAAGCTTTCTTT. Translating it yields CACRQTTEAFF.

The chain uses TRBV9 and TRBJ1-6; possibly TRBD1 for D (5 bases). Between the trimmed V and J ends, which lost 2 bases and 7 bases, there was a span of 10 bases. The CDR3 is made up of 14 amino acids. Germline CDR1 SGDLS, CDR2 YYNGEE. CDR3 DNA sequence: TGTGCCAGCAGCGTGGGCAGGGCGAATTCACCCCTCCACTTT. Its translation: CASSVGRANSPLHF.

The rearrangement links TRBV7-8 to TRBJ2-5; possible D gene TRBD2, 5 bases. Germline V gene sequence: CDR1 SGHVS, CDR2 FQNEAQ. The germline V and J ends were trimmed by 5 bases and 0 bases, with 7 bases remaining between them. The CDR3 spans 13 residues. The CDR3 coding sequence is TGTGCCAGCAGCCGGACTTACCAAGAGACCCAGTACTTC. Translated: CASSRTYQETQYF.

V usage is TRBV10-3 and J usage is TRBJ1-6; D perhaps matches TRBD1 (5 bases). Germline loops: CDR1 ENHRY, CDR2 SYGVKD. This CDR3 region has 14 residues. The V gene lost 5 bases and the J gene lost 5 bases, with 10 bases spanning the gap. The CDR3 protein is CAISYRTDNSPLHF. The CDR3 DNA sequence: TGTGCCATCAGTTACAGGACGGATAATTCACCCCTCCACTTT.

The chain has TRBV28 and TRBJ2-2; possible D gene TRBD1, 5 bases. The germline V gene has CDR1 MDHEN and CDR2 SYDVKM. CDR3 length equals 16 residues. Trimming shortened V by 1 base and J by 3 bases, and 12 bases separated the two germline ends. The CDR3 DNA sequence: TGTGCCAGCAGTTTATTGGCAGGGTTGGACACCGGGGAGCTGTTTTTT. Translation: CASSLLAGLDTGELFF.

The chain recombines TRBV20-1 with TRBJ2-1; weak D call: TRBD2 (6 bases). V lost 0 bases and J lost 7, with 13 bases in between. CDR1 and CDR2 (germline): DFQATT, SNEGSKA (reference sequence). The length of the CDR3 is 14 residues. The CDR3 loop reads CSARDIGLRNEQFF. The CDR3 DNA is TGCAGTGCTAGAGACATAGGACTACGGAATGAGCAGTTCTTC.

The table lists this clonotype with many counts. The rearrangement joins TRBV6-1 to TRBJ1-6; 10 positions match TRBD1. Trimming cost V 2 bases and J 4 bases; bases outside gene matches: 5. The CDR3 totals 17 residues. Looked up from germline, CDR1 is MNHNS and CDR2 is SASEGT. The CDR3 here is CASSERWDRGYNSPLHF. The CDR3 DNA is TGTGCCAGCAGTGAACGGTGGGACAGGGGTTATAATTCACCCCTCCACTTT.

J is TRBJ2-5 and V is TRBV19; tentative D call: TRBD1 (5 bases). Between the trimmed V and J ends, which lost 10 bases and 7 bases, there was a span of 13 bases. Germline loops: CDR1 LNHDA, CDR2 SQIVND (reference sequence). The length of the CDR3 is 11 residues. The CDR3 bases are TGTGCCACCGACAGTAAAGGGACCCAGTACTTC. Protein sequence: CATDSKGTQYF.

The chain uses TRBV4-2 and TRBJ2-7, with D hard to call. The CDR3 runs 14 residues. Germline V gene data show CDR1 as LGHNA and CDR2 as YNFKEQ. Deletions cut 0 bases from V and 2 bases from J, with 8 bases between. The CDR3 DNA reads TGTGCCAGCAGCCAAGATGACGGTCCCTACGAGCAGTACTTC. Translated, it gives CASSQDDGPYEQYF.

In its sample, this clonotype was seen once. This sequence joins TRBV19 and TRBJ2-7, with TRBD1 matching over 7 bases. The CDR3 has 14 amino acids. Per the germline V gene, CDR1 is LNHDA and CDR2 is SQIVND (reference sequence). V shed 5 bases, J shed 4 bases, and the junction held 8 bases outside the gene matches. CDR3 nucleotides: TGTGCCAGTAGTGCCGGGACAGTTCTGTACGAGCAGTACTTC. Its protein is CASSAGTVLYEQYF.

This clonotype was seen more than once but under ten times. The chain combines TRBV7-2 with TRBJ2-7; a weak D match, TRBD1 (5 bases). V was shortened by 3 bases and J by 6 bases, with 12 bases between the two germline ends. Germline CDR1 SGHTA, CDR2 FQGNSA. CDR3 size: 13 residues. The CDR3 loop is CASSFGQGREQYF. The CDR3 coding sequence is TGTGCCAGCAGCTTCGGGCAGGGTCGCGAGCAGTACTTC.

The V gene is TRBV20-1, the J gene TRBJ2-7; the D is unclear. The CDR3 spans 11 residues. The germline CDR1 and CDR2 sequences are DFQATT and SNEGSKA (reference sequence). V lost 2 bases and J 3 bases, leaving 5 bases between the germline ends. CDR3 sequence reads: CSARNGYEQYF. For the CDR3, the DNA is TGCAGTGCTAGAAACGGCTACGAGCAGTACTTC.

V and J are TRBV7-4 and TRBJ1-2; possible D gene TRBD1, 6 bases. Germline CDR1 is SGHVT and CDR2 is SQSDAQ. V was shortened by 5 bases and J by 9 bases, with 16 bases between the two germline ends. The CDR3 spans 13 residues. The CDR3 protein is CASSPSTGNRYTF. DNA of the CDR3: TGTGCCAGCAGCCCTAGCACAGGGAACCGCTACACCTTC.

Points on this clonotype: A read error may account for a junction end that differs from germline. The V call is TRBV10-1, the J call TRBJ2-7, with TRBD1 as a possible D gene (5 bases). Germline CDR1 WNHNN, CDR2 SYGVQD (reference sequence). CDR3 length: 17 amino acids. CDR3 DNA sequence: TGTGCCAGCAGTGAAGTCTTGTCGTGGCAGGGTGTCAGCGAGCAGCACTTC. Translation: CASSEVLSWQGVSEQHF.

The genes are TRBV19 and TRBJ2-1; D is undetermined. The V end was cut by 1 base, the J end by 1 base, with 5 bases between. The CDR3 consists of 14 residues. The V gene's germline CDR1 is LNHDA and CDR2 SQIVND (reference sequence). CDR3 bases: TGTGCCAGTAGTATAGGTGGTTCCTACAATGAGCAGTTCTTC. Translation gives CASSIGGSYNEQFF. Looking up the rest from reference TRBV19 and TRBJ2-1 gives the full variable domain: DGGITQSPKYLFRKEGQNVTLSCEQNLNHDAMYWYRQDPGQGLRLIYYSQIVNDFQKGDIAEGYSVSREKKESFPLTVTSAQKNPTAFYLCASSIGGSYNEQFFGPGTRLTVL.

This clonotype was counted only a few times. This chain's CDR3 is CASPRDNHSYEQYF. Written as DNA, the CDR3 is TGTGCCAGCCCCCGGGACAATCACTCCTACGAGCAGTACTTC. The J gene is TRBJ2-7, the V gene TRBV14, with a weak D call TRBD1 (6 bases). CDR3 length equals 14 residues. Germline lookup yields CDR1 SGHDN and CDR2 FVKESK. Trimming took 8 bases from V and 0 from J, leaving 14 bases between them.

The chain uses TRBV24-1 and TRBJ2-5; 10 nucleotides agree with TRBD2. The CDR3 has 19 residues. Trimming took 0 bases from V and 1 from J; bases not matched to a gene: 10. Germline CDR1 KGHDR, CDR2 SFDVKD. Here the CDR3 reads CATSDLKTSGAPLQETQYF. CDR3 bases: TGTGCCACCAGTGATTTGAAAACTAGCGGGGCACCCCTCCAAGAGACCCAGTACTTC.

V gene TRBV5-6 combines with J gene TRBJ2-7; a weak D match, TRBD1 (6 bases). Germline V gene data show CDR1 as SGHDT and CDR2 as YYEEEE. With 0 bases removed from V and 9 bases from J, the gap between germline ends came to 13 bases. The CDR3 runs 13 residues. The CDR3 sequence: CASSLVQGRGQYF. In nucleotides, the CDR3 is TGTGCCAGCAGCTTGGTGCAGGGGCGCGGGCAGTACTTC.

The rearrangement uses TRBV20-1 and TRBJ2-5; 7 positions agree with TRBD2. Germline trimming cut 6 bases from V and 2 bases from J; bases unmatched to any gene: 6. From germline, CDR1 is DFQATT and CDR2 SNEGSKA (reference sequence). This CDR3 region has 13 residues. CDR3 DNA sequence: TGCAGTGCCCAGAGAGCGGGGCAAGAGACCCAGTACTTC. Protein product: CSAQRAGQETQYF.

The CDR3 sequence: CASSLWTTLQVYEQYF. The CDR3 nucleotides read TGCGCCAGCAGCCTATGGACAACCCTTCAGGTCTACGAGCAGTACTTC. The J gene is TRBJ2-7, the V gene TRBV5-1; TRBD1 might be the D (5 bases). Germline CDR1 reads SGHRS; CDR2 reads YFSETQ. This CDR3 comprises 16 residues. V lost 4 bases and J lost 3, with 20 bases in between.

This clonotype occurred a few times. CDR3 DNA sequence: TGCAGTGCTAGCGTAGGGGGAAGTGGCTACACCTTC. This sequence encodes CSASVGGSGYTF. V gene TRBV20-1 combines with J gene TRBJ1-2; TRBD1 is a possible D gene (6 bases). V was clipped by 3 bases and J by 7 bases, with 12 bases between them. CDR1 is DFQATT and CDR2 is SNEGSKA in the germline V gene (reference sequence). The CDR3 totals 12 residues.

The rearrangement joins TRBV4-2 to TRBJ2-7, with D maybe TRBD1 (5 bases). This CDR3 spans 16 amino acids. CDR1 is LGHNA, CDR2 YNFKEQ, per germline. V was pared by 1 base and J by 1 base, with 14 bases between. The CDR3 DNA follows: TGTGCCAGCAGCCAAGCGGCAGGGTCCCTTTCCTACGAGCAGTACTTC. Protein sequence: CASSQAAGSLSYEQYF.

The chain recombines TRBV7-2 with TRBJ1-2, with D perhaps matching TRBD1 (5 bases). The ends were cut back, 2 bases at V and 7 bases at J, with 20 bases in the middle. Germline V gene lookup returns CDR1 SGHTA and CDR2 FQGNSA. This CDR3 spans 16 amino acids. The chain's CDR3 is CASSLTPGTNEGGYTF. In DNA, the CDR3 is TGTGCCAGCAGCTTAACCCCGGGGACCAATGAAGGTGGCTACACCTTC.

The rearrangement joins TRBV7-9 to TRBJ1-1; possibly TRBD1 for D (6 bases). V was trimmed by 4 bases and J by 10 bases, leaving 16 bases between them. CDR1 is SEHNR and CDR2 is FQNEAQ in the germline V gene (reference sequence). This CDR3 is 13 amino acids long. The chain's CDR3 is CASSSRQASGAFF. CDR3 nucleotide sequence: TGTGCCAGCAGCTCCCGACAGGCTTCCGGAGCTTTCTTT.

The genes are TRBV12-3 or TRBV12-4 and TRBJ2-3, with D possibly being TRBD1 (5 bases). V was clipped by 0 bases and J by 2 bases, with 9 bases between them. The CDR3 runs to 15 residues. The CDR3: CASSLASRVTDTQYF. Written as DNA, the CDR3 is TGTGCCAGCAGTTTAGCTAGCAGGGTCACAGATACGCAGTATTTT.